This T cell receptor (beta chain) was recorded in a study of cytomegalovirus exposure and HLA in healthy donors. A remark on this clone: Its antigen is unidentified.

This CDR3 is 16 amino acids long. The V segment lost 4 bases and the J segment 4 bases; nucleotides outside the gene matches: 12. Germline CDR1 reads SGHDT; CDR2 reads YYEEEE. The PCR made use of 60 Vbeta and 13 Jbeta primers. Data came from immunoSEQ multiplex PCR; TCRdb stores just in-frame clones and leaves some out. This table holds around 200,000 clones. General study results and limits: Per a prior analysis, the majority of TCR beta V segments were productive roughly 90% or roughly 30% of the time. For TCR beta chains, V- and J-gene trimming was later linked to a missense DCLRE1C variant.

The rearrangement uses TRBV5-6 and TRBJ2-3, with TRBD2 matching over 7 bases. The clonotype originates from a woman aged 18-30 years in good health and CMV-seropositive. The sequenced material came from PBMCs. The chain's CDR3 is CASSPVIGRAADTQYF. CDR3 nucleotide sequence: TGTGCCAGCAGCCCGGTAATAGGGAGGGCTGCAGATACGCAGTATTTT.